Listed below are T cell receptor beta chains from one sample, sequenced in a study of blood T cell repertoires in COVID-19. Assay used: immunoSEQ multiplex PCR; TCRdb lists only in-frame clones, some missing. There are approximately 210,000 clones in the sample; under 90% occur only once, and about 20% lies in the top ten. The sequencing input was peripheral blood. These receptor sequences come from a human donor in a cohort sampled during active COVID-19. Both conserved end residues are part of each CDR3. The D gene is left open where the match is weak. Some rows mark clone size as missing; the rest say once, few, many or name a class of expanded clone.

D gene: TRBD1
V gene: TRBV2
clone size: few
J gene: TRBJ1-5
CDR3 protein: CASSEEGARYQPQHF
CDR3 DNA: TGTGCCAGCAGTGAAGAGGGGGCGAGGTATCAGCCCCAGCATTTT

D gene: TRBD2
V gene: TRBV6-5
clone size: -
J gene: TRBJ2-2
CDR3 protein: CASSSGGAYTGELFF
CDR3 DNA: TGTGCCAGCAGTAGCGGGGGGGCGTACACCGGGGAGCTGTTTTTT

D gene: TRBD2
V gene: TRBV29-1
clone size: once
J gene: TRBJ2-1
CDR3 protein: CSVGTSGPDEQFF
CDR3 DNA: TGCAGCGTTGGGACTAGTGGCCCCGATGAGCAGTTCTTC

D gene: -
V gene: TRBV18
clone size: -
J gene: TRBJ2-2
CDR3 protein: CASSLTSSWAGELFF
CDR3 DNA: TGTGCCAGCTCACTGACTAGTTCTTGGGCCGGGGAGCTGTTTTTT

D gene: -
V gene: TRBV18
clone size: -
J gene: TRBJ1-1
CDR3 protein: CASSTRQYRTDSITEAFF
CDR3 DNA: TGTGCCAGCTCAACAAGACAATACCGTACTGACAGTATTACTGAAGCTTTCTTT

D gene: TRBD2
V gene: TRBV11-2
clone size: -
J gene: TRBJ2-1
CDR3 protein: CASSPRGLAGASEQFF
CDR3 DNA: TGTGCCAGCAGCCCACGGGGACTAGCGGGGGCCAGTGAGCAGTTCTTC

D gene: -
V gene: TRBV9
clone size: -
J gene: TRBJ1-1
CDR3 protein: CASSANEAFF
CDR3 DNA: TGTGCCAGCAGCGCAAATGAAGCTTTCTTT

D gene: -
V gene: TRBV5-5
clone size: -
J gene: TRBJ2-2
CDR3 protein: CASTSVPIPGELFF
CDR3 DNA: TGTGCCAGCACCTCGGTGCCGATTCCCGGGGAGCTGTTTTTT

D gene: TRBD2
V gene: TRBV27
clone size: -
J gene: TRBJ2-1
CDR3 protein: CASSRGRGGFGNEQFF
CDR3 DNA: TGTGCCAGCAGCCGGGGGCGGGGGGGTTTCGGGAACGAGCAGTTCTTC

D gene: -
V gene: TRBV6-5
clone size: -
J gene: TRBJ1-1
CDR3 protein: CASPPNRVATEAFF
CDR3 DNA: TGTGCCAGCCCCCCCAACAGGGTAGCAACTGAAGCTTTCTTT

D gene: TRBD1
V gene: TRBV28
clone size: -
J gene: TRBJ2-7
CDR3 protein: CASSSGQGSEQYF
CDR3 DNA: TGTGCCAGCAGTTCGGGACAGGGATCCGAGCAGTACTTC

D gene: -
V gene: TRBV11-2
clone size: -
J gene: TRBJ2-1
CDR3 protein: CASSLSITAYNEQFF
CDR3 DNA: TGTGCCAGCAGCCTCTCAATCACGGCCTACAATGAGCAGTTCTTC

D gene: TRBD1
V gene: TRBV19
clone size: -
J gene: TRBJ2-1
CDR3 protein: CASKKGTASEQFF
CDR3 DNA: TGTGCCAGCAAGAAGGGGACAGCGAGCGAGCAGTTCTTC

D gene: -
V gene: TRBV4-2
clone size: -
J gene: TRBJ1-5
CDR3 protein: CASSQDRYDQPQHF
CDR3 DNA: TGTGCCAGCAGCCAAGACCGGTATGATCAGCCCCAGCATTTT

D gene: TRBD1
V gene: TRBV19
clone size: -
J gene: TRBJ2-5
CDR3 protein: CASSPDRQETQYF
CDR3 DNA: TGTGCCAGTAGTCCGGACAGGCAAGAGACCCAGTACTTC

D gene: -
V gene: TRBV30
clone size: -
J gene: TRBJ1-2
CDR3 protein: CAWSDLQPNYGYTF
CDR3 DNA: TGTGCCTGGAGTGATCTACAGCCAAACTATGGCTACACCTTC

D gene: -
V gene: TRBV28
clone size: -
J gene: TRBJ2-2
CDR3 protein: CASSFSGGYTGELFF
CDR3 DNA: TGTGCCAGCAGTTTCTCAGGGGGGTACACCGGGGAGCTGTTTTTT

D gene: -
V gene: TRBV19
clone size: -
J gene: TRBJ2-5
CDR3 protein: CASSNGGETQYF
CDR3 DNA: TGTGCCAGTAGTAACGGAGGAGAGACCCAGTACTTC

D gene: -
V gene: TRBV5-1
clone size: -
J gene: TRBJ1-2
CDR3 protein: CASSLVSGMEGYTF
CDR3 DNA: TGCGCCAGCAGCTTGGTTTCGGGGATGGAGGGCTACACCTTC

D gene: -
V gene: TRBV15
clone size: -
J gene: TRBJ2-7
CDR3 protein: CATSRERAGAQYF
CDR3 DNA: TGTGCCACCAGCAGAGAGCGGGCCGGCGCGCAGTACTTC

D gene: TRBD1
V gene: TRBV28
clone size: -
J gene: TRBJ1-2
CDR3 protein: CASSSGQGADYGYTF
CDR3 DNA: TGTGCCAGCAGCTCCGGACAGGGGGCGGACTATGGCTACACCTTC

D gene: -
V gene: TRBV5-8
clone size: -
J gene: TRBJ1-2
CDR3 protein: CASSFGGGNNYGYTF
CDR3 DNA: TGTGCCAGCAGCTTTGGCGGGGGGAATAACTATGGCTACACCTTC

D gene: -
V gene: TRBV6-4
clone size: -
J gene: TRBJ1-1
CDR3 protein: CASRHRDMAFF
CDR3 DNA: TGTGCCAGCAGACACCGGGACATGGCTTTCTTT

D gene: TRBD2
V gene: TRBV9
clone size: once
J gene: TRBJ2-1
CDR3 protein: CASSVAPSGIFEQFF
CDR3 DNA: TGTGCCAGCAGCGTAGCACCTAGCGGGATCTTTGAGCAGTTCTTC

D gene: TRBD2
V gene: TRBV25-1
clone size: -
J gene: TRBJ2-1
CDR3 protein: CASSATVLAGNLNEQFF
CDR3 DNA: TGTGCCAGCAGTGCCACCGTACTAGCGGGAAATCTCAATGAGCAGTTCTTC

D gene: TRBD1
V gene: TRBV4-1
clone size: -
J gene: TRBJ2-1
CDR3 protein: CASSRGQEEYEQFF
CDR3 DNA: TGCGCCAGCAGCCGCGGACAGGAGGAGTATGAGCAGTTCTTC

D gene: TRBD1
V gene: TRBV7-2
clone size: -
J gene: TRBJ1-1
CDR3 protein: CASSLAGTGVTEAFF
CDR3 DNA: TGTGCCAGCAGCTTAGCTGGGACAGGGGTTACTGAAGCTTTCTTT

D gene: -
V gene: TRBV14
clone size: -
J gene: TRBJ2-5
CDR3 protein: CASSQDAQGGKETQYF
CDR3 DNA: TGTGCCAGCAGCCAAGACGCTCAGGGAGGTAAAGAGACCCAGTACTTC

D gene: TRBD2
V gene: TRBV29-1
clone size: -
J gene: TRBJ2-1
CDR3 protein: CSVGNILAHEQFF
CDR3 DNA: TGCAGCGTTGGAAACATACTAGCGCATGAGCAGTTCTTC

D gene: TRBD1
V gene: TRBV2
clone size: -
J gene: TRBJ1-4
CDR3 protein: CASSEQRDRHEKLFF
CDR3 DNA: TGTGCCAGCAGTGAACAAAGGGACAGACATGAAAAACTGTTTTTT

D gene: TRBD1
V gene: TRBV6-5
clone size: few
J gene: TRBJ2-2
CDR3 protein: CATTRGSEAGELFF
CDR3 DNA: TGTGCAACTACCAGGGGGTCAGAGGCCGGGGAGCTGTTTTTT

D gene: -
V gene: TRBV27
clone size: -
J gene: TRBJ2-2
CDR3 protein: CASGHRGTGELFF
CDR3 DNA: TGTGCCAGCGGCCATAGGGGGACCGGGGAGCTGTTTTTT

D gene: -
V gene: TRBV13
clone size: -
J gene: TRBJ2-4
CDR3 protein: CASSLVAEDIQYF
CDR3 DNA: TGTGCCAGCAGCCTCGTAGCAGAGGACATTCAGTACTTC

D gene: TRBD2
V gene: TRBV4-1
clone size: -
J gene: TRBJ2-7
CDR3 protein: CASSPGLAGGPVRYEQYF
CDR3 DNA: TGCGCCAGCAGCCCGGGACTAGCGGGAGGACCCGTTAGGTACGAGCAGTACTTC

D gene: -
V gene: TRBV3-1/TRBV3-2
clone size: few
J gene: TRBJ1-1
CDR3 protein: CASSQGGKNTEAFF
CDR3 DNA: TGTGCCAGCAGCCAAGGAGGGAAGAACACTGAAGCTTTCTTT

D gene: TRBD1
V gene: TRBV6-5
clone size: -
J gene: TRBJ1-2
CDR3 protein: CASSYSRDSPNGYTF
CDR3 DNA: TGTGCCAGCAGTTACAGCCGGGACAGCCCAAATGGCTACACCTTC

D gene: TRBD1
V gene: TRBV3-1/TRBV3-2
clone size: -
J gene: TRBJ1-5
CDR3 protein: CASSPGTVNQPQHF
CDR3 DNA: TGTGCCAGCAGCCCGGGGACAGTCAATCAGCCCCAGCATTTT

D gene: TRBD2
V gene: TRBV27
clone size: -
J gene: TRBJ2-1
CDR3 protein: CASSLGTSGRWAYNEQFF
CDR3 DNA: TGTGCCAGCAGTTTAGGGACTAGCGGGAGATGGGCCTACAATGAGCAGTTCTTC

D gene: TRBD2
V gene: TRBV11-2
clone size: -
J gene: TRBJ2-2
CDR3 protein: CASSSGLAGSGELFF
CDR3 DNA: TGTGCCAGCAGCTCGGGACTAGCGGGATCCGGGGAGCTGTTTTTT

D gene: TRBD2
V gene: TRBV7-8
clone size: -
J gene: TRBJ2-1
CDR3 protein: CASSPGGLGLAGSNEQFF
CDR3 DNA: TGTGCCAGCAGCCCCGGAGGATTGGGACTAGCGGGCAGCAATGAGCAGTTCTTC

D gene: -
V gene: TRBV5-1
clone size: -
J gene: TRBJ2-5
CDR3 protein: CASYTGQKETQYF
CDR3 DNA: TGCGCCAGCTACACGGGACAAAAAGAGACCCAGTACTTC

D gene: -
V gene: TRBV27
clone size: few
J gene: TRBJ1-1
CDR3 protein: CASSFRGSNTEAFF
CDR3 DNA: TGTGCCAGCAGTTTTAGGGGCTCGAACACTGAAGCTTTCTTT

D gene: -
V gene: TRBV5-1
clone size: -
J gene: TRBJ1-1
CDR3 protein: CASSPAVFDAFEAFF
CDR3 DNA: TGCGCCAGCAGCCCGGCGGTTTTTGATGCTTTTGAAGCTTTCTTT

D gene: TRBD2
V gene: TRBV24-1
clone size: -
J gene: TRBJ2-5
CDR3 protein: CATAWASGVGETQYF
CDR3 DNA: TGTGCCACAGCTTGGGCTAGCGGAGTGGGTGAGACCCAGTACTTC

D gene: TRBD2
V gene: TRBV5-1
clone size: -
J gene: TRBJ2-5
CDR3 protein: CASSLAGDQETQYF
CDR3 DNA: TGCGCCAGCAGCTTAGCGGGGGACCAAGAGACCCAGTACTTC

D gene: TRBD2
V gene: TRBV5-4
clone size: -
J gene: TRBJ2-1
CDR3 protein: CASSIEPSGGENEQFF
CDR3 DNA: TGTGCCAGCAGCATAGAACCTAGCGGGGGGGAGAATGAGCAGTTCTTC

D gene: TRBD1
V gene: TRBV18
clone size: -
J gene: TRBJ1-1
CDR3 protein: CASSPTLSGGMNTEAFF
CDR3 DNA: TGTGCCAGCTCACCAACCCTGTCAGGGGGCATGAACACTGAAGCTTTCTTT

D gene: -
V gene: TRBV21-1
clone size: -
J gene: TRBJ2-1
CDR3 protein: CASSQGGNEQFF
CDR3 DNA: TGTGCCAGCAGCCAAGGCGGCAATGAGCAGTTCTTC

D gene: TRBD1
V gene: TRBV5-3
clone size: -
J gene: TRBJ2-1
CDR3 protein: CDNGQGSNNEQFF
CDR3 DNA: TGTGATAACGGACAGGGGTCCAACAATGAGCAGTTCTTC